The following is a TCR beta chain sequence with its context. This specimen belongs to a study of cytomegalovirus exposure and HLA in healthy donors. The method was immunoSEQ multiplex PCR; TCRdb's version includes in-frame clones alone and lacks a portion of them. The sample holds around 86,000 clones, under 95% seen once. Trimming took 3 bases from V and 4 from J; bases not matched to a gene: 7. CDR3 length: 16 amino acids. Germline V gives CDR1 SGHRS, CDR2 YFSETQ. The sequence was collected from a woman in her twenties or thirties in good health and CMV-seropositive. Source material: PBMCs. This sequence joins TRBV5-1 and TRBJ2-1; 10 nucleotides align to TRBD2. For the CDR3, the DNA is TGCGCCAGCAGCTGGCTAGCGGGAGTAGGGTACAATGAGCAGTTCTTC. This gives the protein CASSWLAGVGYNEQFF.